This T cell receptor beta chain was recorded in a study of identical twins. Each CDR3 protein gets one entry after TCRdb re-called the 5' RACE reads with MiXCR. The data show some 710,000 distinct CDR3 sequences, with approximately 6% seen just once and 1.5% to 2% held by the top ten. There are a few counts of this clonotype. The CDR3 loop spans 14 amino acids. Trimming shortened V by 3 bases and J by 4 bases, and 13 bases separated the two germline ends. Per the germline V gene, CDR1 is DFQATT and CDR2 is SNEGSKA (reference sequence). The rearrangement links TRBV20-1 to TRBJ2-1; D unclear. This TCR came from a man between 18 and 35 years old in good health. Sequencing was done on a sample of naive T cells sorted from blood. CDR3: CSASSRLSYNEQFF. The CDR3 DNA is TGCAGTGCTAGTTCCAGACTTTCATACAATGAGCAGTTCTTC.